The clone carrying this T cell receptor (beta chain) was counted ten times or more. These data come from a study of T cells in Graves' hyperthyroidism and ophthalmopathy. No ophthalmopathy progression within 18 months constituted stable Graves' hyperthyroidism. Patients between 18 and 65 years old had hyperthyroidism, newly diagnosed and lasting under 2 months. The study excluded patients with uncontrolled infection, other autoimmune disease, pregnancy or lactation. The PBMCs were taken from about 9.7 ml of fresh peripheral blood. The CDR3 regions of TCR beta were amplified from RNA transcripts. Initially, a first-round RT-PCR of the TCR CDR3 employed the HTBI primer set. Each CDR3 protein gets one entry after TCRdb re-called the multiplex PCR reads with MiXCR. Of under 400,000 distinct CDR3 sequences detected, roughly 13% appear once; the ten largest clones hold 11%. The sequenced sample was blood. The clonotype originates from a woman aged 55 to 70 with Graves' hyperthyroidism.

CDR3 region: CASVRERRGSEQFF. The DNA for the CDR3 is TGTGCCAGCGTGCGGGAACGAAGGGGGAGTGAGCAGTTCTTC. The gene calls are TRBV18 and TRBJ2-1; D possibly matches TRBD1 or TRBD2 (6 bases each). Germline V CDR1 and CDR2: KGHSH, LQKENI. The V and J ends lost 8 bases and 9 bases respectively, with 20 bases between them. CDR3 size: 14 residues. The variable domain in full, with the rest retrieved from reference TRBV18 and TRBJ2-1, is NAGVMQNPRHLVRRRGQEARLRCSPMKGHSHVYWYRQLPEEGLKFMVYLQKENIIDESGMPKERFSAEFPKEGPSILRIQQVVRGDSAAYFCASVRERRGSEQFFGPGTRLTVL.